This TCR beta chain appears in the sequencing data of a study of blood T cell repertoires in COVID-19. About the study: Some COVID-19 samples were acute and others convalescent; all came from the United States, Italy and Spain. From T cells, B-cell-depleted T cells, or PBMCs came the material, which was cDNA or gDNA.

CDR1 is KGHSH and CDR2 is LQKENI in the germline V gene. V lost 6 bases and J 3 bases, leaving 5 bases between the germline ends. CDR3 length: 11 residues. Original processing notes: The assay estimated nucleated cells by amplifying reference gene primers. The method was immunoSEQ multiplex PCR; TCRdb's version includes in-frame clones alone and lacks a portion of them. The V and J calls and clone size are taken from that table; D and trimming were inferred from the DNA. Among 150,000 or so clones listed, about 80% were seen once. Sequencing was done on a sample of peripheral blood. This chain uses TRBV18 with TRBJ2-5, with a tentative D call TRBD1 (5 bases). This TCR derives from a woman at least 80 years old with acute or convalescent COVID-19. This CDR3 is CASSTEETQYF. The CDR3 nucleotides read TGTGCCAGCTCGACAGAAGAGACCCAGTACTTC.